The TCR beta chain described here comes from a study of blood T cell repertoires in COVID-19. Patients from Seattle were sampled longitudinally, starting during active infection. This CDR3 region has 17 residues. V lost 3 bases to trimming and J lost 11 bases, with 27 bases between them. Germline V CDR1 and CDR2: SGHTA, FQGNSA. This clone was found once. Data came from immunoSEQ multiplex PCR; TCRdb stores just in-frame clones and leaves some out. Of approximately 280,000 clones detected, approximately 90% appear once; the ten largest clones hold 6.5% to 8%. The sample comprised peripheral blood. The sequence was obtained from a woman aged 30 to 39 with COVID-19, enrolled during active disease. This chain uses TRBV7-2 with TRBJ2-3; a possible D gene is TRBD2 (6 bases). In DNA form, the CDR3 reads TGTGCCAGCAGCTTGGCGGGGTCAGTCCTGGGCCTTGCTGGGCAGTATTTT. Protein product: CASSLAGSVLGLAGQYF.